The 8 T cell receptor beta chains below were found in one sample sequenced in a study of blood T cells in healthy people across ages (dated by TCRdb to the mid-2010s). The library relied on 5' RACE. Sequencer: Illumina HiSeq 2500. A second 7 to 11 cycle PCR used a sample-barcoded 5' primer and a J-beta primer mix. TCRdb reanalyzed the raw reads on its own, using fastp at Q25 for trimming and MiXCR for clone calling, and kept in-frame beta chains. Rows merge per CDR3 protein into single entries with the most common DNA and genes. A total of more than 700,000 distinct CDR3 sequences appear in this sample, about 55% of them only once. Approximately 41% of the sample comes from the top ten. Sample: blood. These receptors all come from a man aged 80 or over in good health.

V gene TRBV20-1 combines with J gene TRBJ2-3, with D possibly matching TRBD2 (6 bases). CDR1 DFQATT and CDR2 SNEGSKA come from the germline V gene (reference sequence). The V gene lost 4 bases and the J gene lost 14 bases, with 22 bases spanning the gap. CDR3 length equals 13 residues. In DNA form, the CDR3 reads TGCAGTGCTAAGACGGGGGAGCACAGATACGCGTATTTT. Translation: CSAKTGEHRYAYF.

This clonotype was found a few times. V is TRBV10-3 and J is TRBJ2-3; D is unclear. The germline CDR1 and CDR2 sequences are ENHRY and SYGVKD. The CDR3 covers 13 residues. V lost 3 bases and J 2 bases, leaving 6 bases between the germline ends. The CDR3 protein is CAISETITDTQYF. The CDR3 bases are TGTGCCATCAGTGAAACCATCACAGATACGCAGTATTTT.

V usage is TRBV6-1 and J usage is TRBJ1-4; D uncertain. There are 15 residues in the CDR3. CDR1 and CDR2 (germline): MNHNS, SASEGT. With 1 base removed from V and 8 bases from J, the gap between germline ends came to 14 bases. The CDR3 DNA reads TGTGCCAGCAGTGAAGGGACCCCGGGCGAGGAAAAACTGTTTTTT. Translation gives CASSEGTPGEEKLFF.

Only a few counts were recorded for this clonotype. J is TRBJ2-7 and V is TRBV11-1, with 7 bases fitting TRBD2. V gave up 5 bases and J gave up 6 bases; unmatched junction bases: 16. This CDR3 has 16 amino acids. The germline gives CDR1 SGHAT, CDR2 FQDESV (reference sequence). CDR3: CASSPLRSAGVGEQYF. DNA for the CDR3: TGTGCCAGCAGCCCCCTCCGCTCGGCGGGAGTTGGCGAGCAGTACTTC. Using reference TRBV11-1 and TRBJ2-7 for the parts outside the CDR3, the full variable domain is EAEVAQSPRYKITEKSQAVAFWCDPISGHATLYWYRQILGQGPELLVQFQDESVVDDSQLPKDRFSAERLKGVDSTLKIQPAELGDSAMYLCASSPLRSAGVGEQYFGPGTRLTVT.

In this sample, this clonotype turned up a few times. The chain's CDR3 is CASMLAGVVEQYF. The DNA of the CDR3 is TGTGCCAGCATGTTAGCAGGAGTGGTCGAGCAGTACTTC. The chain uses TRBV6-6 and TRBJ2-7; D remains unclear. There are 13 residues in the CDR3. Germline CDR1 and CDR2: MNHNY and SVGAGI (reference sequence). Between the trimmed V and J ends, which lost 7 bases and 6 bases, there was a span of 16 bases.

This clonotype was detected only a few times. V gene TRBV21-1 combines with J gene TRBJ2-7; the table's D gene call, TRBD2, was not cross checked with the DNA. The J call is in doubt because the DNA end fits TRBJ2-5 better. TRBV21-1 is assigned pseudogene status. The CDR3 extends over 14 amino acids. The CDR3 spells CASSGGPRVETQYF. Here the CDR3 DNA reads TGTGCCAGCAGCGGAGGGCCCCGAGTGGAGACCCAGTACTTC.

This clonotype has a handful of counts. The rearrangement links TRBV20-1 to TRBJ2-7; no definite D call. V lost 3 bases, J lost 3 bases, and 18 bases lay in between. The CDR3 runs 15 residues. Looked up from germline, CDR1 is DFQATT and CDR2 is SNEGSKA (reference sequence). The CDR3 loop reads CSARDRRGFGYEQYF. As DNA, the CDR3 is TGCAGTGCTAGGGACCGCAGAGGATTCGGCTACGAGCAGTACTTC.

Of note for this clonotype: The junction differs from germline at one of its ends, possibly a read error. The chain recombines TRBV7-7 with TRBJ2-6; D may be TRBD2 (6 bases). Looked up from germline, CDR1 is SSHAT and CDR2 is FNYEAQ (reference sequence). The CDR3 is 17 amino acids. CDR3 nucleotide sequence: TGTGCTAGCAGCCTGACGCCGGGAGTCTCTGGGGCCAACGTCCTGACTTTC. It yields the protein CASSLTPGVSGANVLTF.